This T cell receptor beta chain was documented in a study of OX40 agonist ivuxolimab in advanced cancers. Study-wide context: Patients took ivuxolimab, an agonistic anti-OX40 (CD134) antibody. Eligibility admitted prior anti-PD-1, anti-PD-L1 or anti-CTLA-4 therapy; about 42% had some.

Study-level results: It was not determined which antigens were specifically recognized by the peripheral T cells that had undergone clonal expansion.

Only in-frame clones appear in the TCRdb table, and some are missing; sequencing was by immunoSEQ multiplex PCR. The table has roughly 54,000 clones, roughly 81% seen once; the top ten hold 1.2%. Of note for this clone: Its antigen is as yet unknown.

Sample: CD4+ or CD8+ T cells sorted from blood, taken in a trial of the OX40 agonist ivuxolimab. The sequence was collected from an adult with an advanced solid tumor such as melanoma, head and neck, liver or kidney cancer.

CDR3 region: CASRYRLSSYNEQFF. In DNA, the CDR3 is TGTGCCAGCAGATACAGGTTAAGCTCCTACAATGAGCAGTTCTTC. This chain connects TRBV6-1 to TRBJ2-1; a weak D match, TRBD1 (5 bases). CDR3 length equals 15 residues. Trimming left V 6 bases short and J 0 bases short, with 12 bases between. Germline CDR1 is MNHNS and CDR2 is SASEGT.